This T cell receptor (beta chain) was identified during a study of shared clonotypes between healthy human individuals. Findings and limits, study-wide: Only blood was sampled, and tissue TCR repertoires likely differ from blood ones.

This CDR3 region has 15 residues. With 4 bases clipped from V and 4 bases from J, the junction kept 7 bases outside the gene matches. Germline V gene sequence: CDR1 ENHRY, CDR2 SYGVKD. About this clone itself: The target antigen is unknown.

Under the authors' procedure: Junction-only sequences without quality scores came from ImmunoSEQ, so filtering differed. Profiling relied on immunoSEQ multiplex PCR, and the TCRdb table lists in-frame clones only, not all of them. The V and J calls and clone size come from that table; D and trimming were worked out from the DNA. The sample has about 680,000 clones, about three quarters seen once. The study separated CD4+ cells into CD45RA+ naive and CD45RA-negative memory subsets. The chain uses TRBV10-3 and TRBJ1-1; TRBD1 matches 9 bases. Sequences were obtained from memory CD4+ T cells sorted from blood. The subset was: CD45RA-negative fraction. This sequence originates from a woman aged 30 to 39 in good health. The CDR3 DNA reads TGTGCCATCAGTGGGGGACAGGGAGGTTTCACTGAAGCTTTCTTT. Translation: CAISGGQGGFTEAFF.